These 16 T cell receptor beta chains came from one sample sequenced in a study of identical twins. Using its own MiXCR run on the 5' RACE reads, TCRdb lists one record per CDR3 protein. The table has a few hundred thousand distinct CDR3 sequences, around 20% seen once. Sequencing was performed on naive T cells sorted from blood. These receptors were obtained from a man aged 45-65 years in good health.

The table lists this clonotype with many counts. Written as DNA, the CDR3 is TGCGCCAGCAGCTTGGCAGCCAGAGTCTATGGCTACACCTTC. It encodes CASSLAARVYGYTF. The chain recombines TRBV5-1 with TRBJ1-2; D gene uncertain. In germline, CDR1 is SGHRS, CDR2 YFSETQ. V lost 0 bases and J 4 bases, leaving 10 bases between the germline ends. The CDR3 spans 14 residues.

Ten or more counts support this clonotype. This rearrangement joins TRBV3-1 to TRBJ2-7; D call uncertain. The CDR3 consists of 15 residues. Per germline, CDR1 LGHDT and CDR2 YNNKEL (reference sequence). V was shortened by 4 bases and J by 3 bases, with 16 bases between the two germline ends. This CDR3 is CASSPTGLSGYEQYF. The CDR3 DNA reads TGTGCCAGCAGCCCCACGGGCCTATCGGGCTACGAGCAGTACTTC.

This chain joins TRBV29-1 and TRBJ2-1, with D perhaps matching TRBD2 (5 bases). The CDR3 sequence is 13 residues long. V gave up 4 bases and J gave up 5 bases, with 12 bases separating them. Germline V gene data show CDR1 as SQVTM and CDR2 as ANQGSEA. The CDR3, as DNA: TGCAGCGTTGGGAGGTCCGGGGACAATGAGCAGTTCTTC. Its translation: CSVGRSGDNEQFF.

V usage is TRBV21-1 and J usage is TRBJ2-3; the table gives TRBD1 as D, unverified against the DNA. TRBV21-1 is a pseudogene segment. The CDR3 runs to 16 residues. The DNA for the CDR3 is TGTGCCAGCCTCACCCTGGGACAGCTTAGCACAGATACGCAGTATTTT. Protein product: CASLTLGQLSTDTQYF.

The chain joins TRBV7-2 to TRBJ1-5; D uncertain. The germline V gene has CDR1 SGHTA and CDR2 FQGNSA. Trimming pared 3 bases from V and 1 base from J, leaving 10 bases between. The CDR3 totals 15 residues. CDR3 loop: CASSFGSSSNQPQHF. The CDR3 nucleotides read TGTGCCAGCAGCTTTGGCAGCTCAAGCAATCAGCCCCAGCATTTT. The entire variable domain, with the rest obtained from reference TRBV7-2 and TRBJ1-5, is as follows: GAGVSQSPSNKVTEKGKDVELRCDPISGHTALYWYRQSLGQGLEFLIYFQGNSAPDKSGLPSDRFSAERTGGSVSTLTIQRTQQEDSAVYLCASSFGSSSNQPQHFGDGTRLSIL.

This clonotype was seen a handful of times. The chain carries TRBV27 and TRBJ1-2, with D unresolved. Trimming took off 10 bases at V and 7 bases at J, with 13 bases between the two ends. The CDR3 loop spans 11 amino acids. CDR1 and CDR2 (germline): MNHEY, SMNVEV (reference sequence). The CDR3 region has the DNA TGTGCCACCCGGTGGGGTTTTGGCTACACCTTC. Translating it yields CATRWGFGYTF.

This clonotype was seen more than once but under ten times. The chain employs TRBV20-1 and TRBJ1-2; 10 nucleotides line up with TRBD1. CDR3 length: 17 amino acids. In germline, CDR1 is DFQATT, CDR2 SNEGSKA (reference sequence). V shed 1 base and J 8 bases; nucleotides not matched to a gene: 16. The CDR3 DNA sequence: TGCAGTGCTAGAGGCGAATCCGGGACAGGGGTGGTGCAGGGCTACACCTTC. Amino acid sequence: CSARGESGTGVVQGYTF.

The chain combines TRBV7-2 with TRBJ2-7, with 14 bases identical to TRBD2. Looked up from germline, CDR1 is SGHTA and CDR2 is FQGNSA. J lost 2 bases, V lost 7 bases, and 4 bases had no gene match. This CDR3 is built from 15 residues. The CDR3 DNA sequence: TGTGCCAGCATGCGACTAGCGGGAGGGCCCTACGAGCAGTACTTC. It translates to CASMRLAGGPYEQYF.

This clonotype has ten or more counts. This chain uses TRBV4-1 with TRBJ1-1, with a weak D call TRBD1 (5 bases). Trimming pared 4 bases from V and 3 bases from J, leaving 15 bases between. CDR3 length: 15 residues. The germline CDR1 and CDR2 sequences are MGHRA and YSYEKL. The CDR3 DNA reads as TGCGCCAGCAGCCCTTACCGGGACCCCGACACTGAAGCTTTCTTT. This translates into CASSPYRDPDTEAFF.

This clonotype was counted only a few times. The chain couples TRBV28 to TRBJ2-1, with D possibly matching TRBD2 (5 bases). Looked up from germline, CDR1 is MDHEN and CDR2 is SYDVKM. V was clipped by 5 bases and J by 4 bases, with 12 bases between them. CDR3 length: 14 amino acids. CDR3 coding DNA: TGTGCCAGCAGTCGAACGGAGGATTACAATGAGCAGTTCTTC. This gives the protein CASSRTEDYNEQFF.

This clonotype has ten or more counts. DNA of the CDR3: TGTGCCAGCAGCCCGGGATTAAACTACGAGCAGTACTTC. Protein sequence: CASSPGLNYEQYF. The chain uses TRBV7-2 and TRBJ2-7; tentatively, D is TRBD2 (5 bases). The CDR3 contains 13 residues. Germline-derived CDR1 and CDR2 are SGHTA and FQGNSA. V lost 5 bases to trimming and J lost 3 bases, with 11 bases between them.

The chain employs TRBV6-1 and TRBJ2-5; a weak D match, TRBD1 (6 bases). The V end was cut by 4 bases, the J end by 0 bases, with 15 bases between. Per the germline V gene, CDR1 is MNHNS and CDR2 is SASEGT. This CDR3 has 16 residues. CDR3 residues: CASSGKPGTNQETQYF. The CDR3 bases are TGTGCCAGCAGTGGGAAACCCGGGACAAACCAAGAGACCCAGTACTTC.

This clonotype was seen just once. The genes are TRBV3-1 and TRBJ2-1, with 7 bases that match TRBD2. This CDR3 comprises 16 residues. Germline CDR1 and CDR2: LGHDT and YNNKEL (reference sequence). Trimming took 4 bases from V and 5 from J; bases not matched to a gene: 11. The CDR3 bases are TGTGCCAGCAGCCTTGTTGGTGGGAGGGCCCACAATGAGCAGTTCTTC. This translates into CASSLVGGRAHNEQFF.

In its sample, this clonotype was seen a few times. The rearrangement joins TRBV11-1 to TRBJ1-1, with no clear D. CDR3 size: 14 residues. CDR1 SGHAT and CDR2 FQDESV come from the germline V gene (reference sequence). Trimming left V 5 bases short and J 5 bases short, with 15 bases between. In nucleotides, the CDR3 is TGTGCCAGCAGCCCAGTGCCGGGGTTGACTGAAGCTTTCTTT. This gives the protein CASSPVPGLTEAFF. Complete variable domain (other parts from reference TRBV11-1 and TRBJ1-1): EAEVAQSPRYKITEKSQAVAFWCDPISGHATLYWYRQILGQGPELLVQFQDESVVDDSQLPKDRFSAERLKGVDSTLKIQPAELGDSAMYLCASSPVPGLTEAFFGQGTRLTVV.

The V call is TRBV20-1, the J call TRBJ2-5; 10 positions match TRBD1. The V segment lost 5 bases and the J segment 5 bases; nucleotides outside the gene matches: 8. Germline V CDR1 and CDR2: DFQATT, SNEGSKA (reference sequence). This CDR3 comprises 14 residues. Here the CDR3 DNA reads TGCAGTGCTGCCAGACAGGGGGCATGGGAGACCCAGTACTTC. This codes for CSAARQGAWETQYF.

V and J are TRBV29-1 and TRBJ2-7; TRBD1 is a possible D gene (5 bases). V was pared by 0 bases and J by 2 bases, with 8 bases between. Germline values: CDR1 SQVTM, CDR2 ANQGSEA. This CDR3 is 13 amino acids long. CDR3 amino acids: CSVEDRTTYEQYF. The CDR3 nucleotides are TGCAGCGTTGAAGATCGGACAACCTACGAGCAGTACTTC.